These 7 T cell receptor beta chains share one sample of origin, sequenced in a study of shared clonotypes between healthy human individuals. TCRdb's table, derived via immunoSEQ multiplex PCR, lists solely in-frame clones and lacks some. The table has over 400,000 clones, roughly 95% seen once. Input material: naive CD4+ T cells sorted from blood. Subset noted: CD45RA+ positively selected. These receptors were obtained from a woman aged 25-40 years in good health.

The rearrangement joins TRBV4-2 to TRBJ2-7; a possible D gene is TRBD1 (5 bases). The CDR3 runs to 14 residues. The V end lost 3 bases, the J end lost 3 bases, and 12 bases lay between the germline ends. The germline V gene encodes CDR1 LGHNA and CDR2 YNFKEQ. For the CDR3, the DNA is TGTGCCAGCAGCCACGGAAAGGGGTTCTACGAGCAGTACTTC. Protein sequence: CASSHGKGFYEQYF.

The V gene is TRBV5-4, the J gene TRBJ2-7, with TRBD2 matching 8 bases. This CDR3 is built from 15 residues. The V segment lost 2 bases and the J segment 6 bases; nucleotides outside the gene matches: 10. In germline, CDR1 is SGHNT, CDR2 YYREEE (reference sequence). The CDR3 loop is CASSFETSVASEQYF. CDR3 sequence (DNA): TGTGCCAGCAGCTTCGAGACTAGCGTTGCCTCCGAGCAGTACTTC.

The gene calls are TRBV28 and TRBJ1-5, with TRBD1 matching over 8 bases. The germline V gene encodes CDR1 MDHEN and CDR2 SYDVKM. The CDR3 totals 15 residues. V lost 6 bases to trimming and J lost 7 bases; unmatched junction nucleotides: 11. CDR3 nucleotides: TGTGCCAGCAGCTCAACCGGACAGGGTGGCCAGCCCCAGCATTTT. It encodes CASSSTGQGGQPQHF.

This chain uses TRBV28 with TRBJ1-5, with D maybe TRBD1 (6 bases). V gave up 3 bases and J gave up 2 bases, with 14 bases separating them. Germline CDR1 and CDR2: MDHEN and SYDVKM. The CDR3 is made up of 16 amino acids. This chain's CDR3 is CASSFASKGGNQPQHF. The CDR3 nucleotides read TGTGCCAGCAGTTTTGCGTCAAAGGGGGGCAATCAGCCCCAGCATTTT.

The chain carries TRBV7-9 and TRBJ2-5, with D possibly being TRBD1 or TRBD2 (6 bases each). The tail of the sequence fits TRBJ2-7 better, so the J call may be wrong. The CDR3 runs to 14 residues. Germline V gene data show CDR1 as SEHNR and CDR2 as FQNEAQ (reference sequence). CDR3 region: CASSLGGRGHEQYF. The DNA for the CDR3 is TGTGCCAGCAGCCTGGGGGGCAGGGGCCACGAGCAGTACTTC.

The V and J genes are TRBV4-1 and TRBJ2-5; TRBD2 aligns across 11 bases. CDR3 length: 16 residues. Trimming at V came to 0 bases and at J to 6 bases, leaving 6 bases not matched to a gene. The germline V gene encodes CDR1 MGHRA and CDR2 YSYEKL. The CDR3 nucleotides are TGCGCCAGCAGCCAAGACACTAGCGGGAGCATAAAGACCCAGTACTTC. As protein: CASSQDTSGSIKTQYF.

J is TRBJ1-1 and V is TRBV6-5; D unresolved. This CDR3 region has 13 residues. The V end lost 8 bases, the J end lost 0 bases, and 10 bases lay between the germline ends. Germline CDR1 MNHEY, CDR2 SVGAGI. Here the CDR3 reads CASFTELNTEAFF. The CDR3 nucleotides read TGTGCCAGCTTTACAGAGCTGAACACTGAAGCTTTCTTT.